The text below deals with one TCR beta chain. The entry originates in a study of T cell responses to AZD1222 COVID-19 vaccine. TCRdb's table, derived via immunoSEQ multiplex PCR, lists solely in-frame clones and lacks some. The top ten hold approximately 1.8% of the sample, which has roughly 190,000 clones, about nine tenths seen once. This sample comprised peripheral blood, obtained 28 days after the second AZD1222 dose. This TCR was recovered from an adult who received the AZD1222 COVID-19 vaccine.

CDR3: CAIGDGNEQFF. The CDR3 bases are TGTGCCATCGGGGACGGGAATGAGCAGTTCTTC. The genes are TRBV10-3 and TRBJ2-1; D may match TRBD1 or TRBD2 (5 bases each). This CDR3 has 11 residues. CDR1 ENHRY and CDR2 SYGVKD come from the germline V gene. Trimming stripped 8 bases from V and 7 bases from J, with 9 bases between.